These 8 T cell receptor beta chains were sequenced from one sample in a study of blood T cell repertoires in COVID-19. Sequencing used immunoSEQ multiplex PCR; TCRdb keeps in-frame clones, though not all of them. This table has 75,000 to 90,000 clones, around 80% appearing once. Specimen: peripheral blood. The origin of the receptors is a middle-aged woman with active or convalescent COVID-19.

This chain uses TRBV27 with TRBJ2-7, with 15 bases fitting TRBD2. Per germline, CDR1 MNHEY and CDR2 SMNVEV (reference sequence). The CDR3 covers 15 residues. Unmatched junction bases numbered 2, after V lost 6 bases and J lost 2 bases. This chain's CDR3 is CASSGLAGGPYEQYF. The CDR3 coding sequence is TGTGCCAGCAGCGGACTAGCGGGAGGGCCCTACGAGCAGTACTTC.

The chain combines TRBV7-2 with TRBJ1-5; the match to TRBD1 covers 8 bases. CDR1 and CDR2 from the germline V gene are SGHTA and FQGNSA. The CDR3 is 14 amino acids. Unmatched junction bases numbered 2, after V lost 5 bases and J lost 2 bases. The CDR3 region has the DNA TGTGCCAGCAGCCAGGGGGCTGGCAATCAGCCCCAGCATTTT. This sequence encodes CASSQGAGNQPQHF.

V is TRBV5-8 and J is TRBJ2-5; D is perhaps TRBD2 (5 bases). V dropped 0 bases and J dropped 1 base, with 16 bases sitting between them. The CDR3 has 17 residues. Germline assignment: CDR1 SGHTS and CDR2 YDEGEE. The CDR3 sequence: CASSLEGLAQLQETQYF. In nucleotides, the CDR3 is TGTGCCAGCAGCTTGGAAGGTCTAGCCCAACTCCAAGAGACCCAGTACTTC.

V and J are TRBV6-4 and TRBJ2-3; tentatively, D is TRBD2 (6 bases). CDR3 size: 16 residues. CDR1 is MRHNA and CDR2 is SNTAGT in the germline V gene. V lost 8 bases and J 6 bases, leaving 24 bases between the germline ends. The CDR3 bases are TGTGCCAGCCCACGGGGGTTCCGCGATCACACGGATACGCAGTATTTT. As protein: CASPRGFRDHTDTQYF.

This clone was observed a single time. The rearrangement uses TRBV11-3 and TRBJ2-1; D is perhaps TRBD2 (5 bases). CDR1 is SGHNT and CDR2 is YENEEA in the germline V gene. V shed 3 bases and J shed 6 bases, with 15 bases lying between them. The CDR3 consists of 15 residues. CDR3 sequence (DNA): TGTGCCAGCAGCTTTGGGCTAGCCAATGGCAATGAGCAGTTCTTC. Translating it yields CASSFGLANGNEQFF.

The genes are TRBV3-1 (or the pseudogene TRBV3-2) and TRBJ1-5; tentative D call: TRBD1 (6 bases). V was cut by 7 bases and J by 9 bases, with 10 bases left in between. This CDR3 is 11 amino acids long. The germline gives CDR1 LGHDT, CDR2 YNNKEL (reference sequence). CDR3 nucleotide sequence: TGTGCCAGCACGGCCAGGGGGCCCCAGCATTTT. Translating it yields CASTARGPQHF.

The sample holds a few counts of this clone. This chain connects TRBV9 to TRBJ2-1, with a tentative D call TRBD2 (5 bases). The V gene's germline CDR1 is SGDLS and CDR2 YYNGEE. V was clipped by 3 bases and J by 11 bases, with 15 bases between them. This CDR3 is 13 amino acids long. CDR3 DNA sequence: TGTGCCAGCAGCGCCGGGGATTGGGGTAAGCAGTTCTTC. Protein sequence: CASSAGDWGKQFF. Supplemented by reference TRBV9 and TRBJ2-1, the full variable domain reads DSGVTQTPKHLITATGQRVTLRCSPRSGDLSVYWYQQSLDQGLQFLIQYYNGEERAKGNILERFSAQQFPDLHSELNLSSLELGDSALYFCASSAGDWGKQFFGPGTRLTVL.

CDR3 coding DNA: TGTGCCAGCAGTACGAGCGGGGTCCCCTACGAGCAGTACTTC. It translates to CASSTSGVPYEQYF. The chain joins TRBV11-2 to TRBJ2-7; 7 bases are shared with TRBD2. Trimming cost V 6 bases and J 2 bases; bases outside gene matches: 7. CDR3 length: 14 residues. CDR1 is SGHAT, CDR2 FQNNGV, per germline.